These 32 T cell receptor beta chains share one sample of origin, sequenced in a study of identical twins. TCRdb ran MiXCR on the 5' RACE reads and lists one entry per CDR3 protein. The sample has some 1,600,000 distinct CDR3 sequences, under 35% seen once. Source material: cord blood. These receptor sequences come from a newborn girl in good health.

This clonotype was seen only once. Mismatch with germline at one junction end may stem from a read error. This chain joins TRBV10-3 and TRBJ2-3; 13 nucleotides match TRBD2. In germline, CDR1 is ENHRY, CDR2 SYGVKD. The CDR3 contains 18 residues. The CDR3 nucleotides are TGTGCCATCAGTCCCCGAGCGACTAGCGGGAGGAGCACAGGTACGCAGTATTTT. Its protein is CAISPRATSGRSTGTQYF.

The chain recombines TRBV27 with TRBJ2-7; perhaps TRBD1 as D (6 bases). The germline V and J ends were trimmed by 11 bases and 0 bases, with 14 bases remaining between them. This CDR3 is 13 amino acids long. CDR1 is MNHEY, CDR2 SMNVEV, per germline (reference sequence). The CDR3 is CAGRGHSSYEQYF. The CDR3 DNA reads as TGTGCCGGCCGGGGACACTCCTCCTACGAGCAGTACTTC.

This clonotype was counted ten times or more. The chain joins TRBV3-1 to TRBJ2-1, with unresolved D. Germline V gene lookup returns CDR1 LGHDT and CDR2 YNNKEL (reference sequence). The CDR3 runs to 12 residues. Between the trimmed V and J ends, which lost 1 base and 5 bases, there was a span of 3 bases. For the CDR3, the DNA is TGTGCCAGCAGCCAAGGACACAATGAGCAGTTCTTC. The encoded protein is CASSQGHNEQFF.

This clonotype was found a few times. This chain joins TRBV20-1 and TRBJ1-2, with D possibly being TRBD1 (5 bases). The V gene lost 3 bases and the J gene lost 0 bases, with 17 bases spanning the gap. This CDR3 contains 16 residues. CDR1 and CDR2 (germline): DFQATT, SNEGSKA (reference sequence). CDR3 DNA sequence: TGCAGTGCTAGTCGCCTAGACAGCCCGACTAACTATGGCTACACCTTC. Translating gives CSASRLDSPTNYGYTF.

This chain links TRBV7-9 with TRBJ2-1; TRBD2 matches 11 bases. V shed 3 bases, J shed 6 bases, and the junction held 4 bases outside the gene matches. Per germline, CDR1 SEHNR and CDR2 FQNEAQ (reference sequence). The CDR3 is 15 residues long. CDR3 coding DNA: TGTGCCAGCAGCTTTAGCGGGAGGGATACCAATGAGCAGTTCTTC. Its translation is CASSFSGRDTNEQFF.

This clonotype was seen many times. CDR3 region: CSASPGTSGYEQYF. Here the CDR3 DNA reads TGCAGTGCTAGCCCCGGGACTAGCGGCTACGAGCAGTACTTC. The rearrangement joins TRBV20-1 to TRBJ2-7; 11 nucleotides agree with TRBD2. Germline loops: CDR1 DFQATT, CDR2 SNEGSKA (reference sequence). V dropped 3 bases and J dropped 3; count of bases not matched to a gene: 4. The CDR3 runs 14 residues.

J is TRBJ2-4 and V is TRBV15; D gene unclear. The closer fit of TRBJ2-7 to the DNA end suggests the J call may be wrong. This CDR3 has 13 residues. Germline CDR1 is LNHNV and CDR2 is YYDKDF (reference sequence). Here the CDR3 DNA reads TGTGCCACCAGCAGAGATATCGGCTACGAGCAGTACTTC. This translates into CATSRDIGYEQYF.

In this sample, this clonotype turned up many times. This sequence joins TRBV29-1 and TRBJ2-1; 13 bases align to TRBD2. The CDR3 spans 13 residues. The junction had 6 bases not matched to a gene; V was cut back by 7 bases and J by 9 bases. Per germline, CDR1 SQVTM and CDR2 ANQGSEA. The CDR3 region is CSAPGTSGTEQFF. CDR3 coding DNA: TGCAGCGCTCCTGGGACTAGCGGGACTGAGCAGTTCTTC.

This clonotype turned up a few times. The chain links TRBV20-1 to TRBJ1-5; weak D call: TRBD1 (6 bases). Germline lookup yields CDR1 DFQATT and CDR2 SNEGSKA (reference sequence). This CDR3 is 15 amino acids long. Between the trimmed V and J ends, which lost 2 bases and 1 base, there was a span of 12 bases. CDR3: CSARLRGHSNQPQHF. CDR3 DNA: TGCAGTGCTAGATTGCGGGGACACAGCAATCAGCCCCAGCATTTT.

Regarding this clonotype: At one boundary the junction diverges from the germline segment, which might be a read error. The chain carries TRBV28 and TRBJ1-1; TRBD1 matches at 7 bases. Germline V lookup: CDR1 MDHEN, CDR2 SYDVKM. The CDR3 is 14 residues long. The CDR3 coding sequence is TGTGCCAGCAGAAACAGGGGCTTGAACGCTGAAGCTTTCTTT. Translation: CASRNRGLNAEAFF.

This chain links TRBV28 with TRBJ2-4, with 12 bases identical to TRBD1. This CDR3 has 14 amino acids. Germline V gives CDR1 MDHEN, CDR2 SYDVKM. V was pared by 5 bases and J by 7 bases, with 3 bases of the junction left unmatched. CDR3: CASSGTGGPNIQYF. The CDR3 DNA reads TGTGCCAGCAGTGGGACAGGGGGCCCCAACATTCAGTACTTC.

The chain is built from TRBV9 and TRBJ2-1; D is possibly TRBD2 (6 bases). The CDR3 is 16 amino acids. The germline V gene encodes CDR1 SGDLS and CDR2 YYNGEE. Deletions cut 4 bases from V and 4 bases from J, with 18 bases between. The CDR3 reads CASSPSPDYRYNEQFF. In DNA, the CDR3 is TGTGCCAGCAGCCCATCCCCGGACTATAGGTACAATGAGCAGTTCTTC.

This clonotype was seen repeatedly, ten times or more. DNA for the CDR3: TGTGCCAGCAGAGGGACAGGGGCCTACGAGCAGTACTTC. This gives the protein CASRGTGAYEQYF. The chain links TRBV28 to TRBJ2-7; 10 nucleotides agree with TRBD1. The V gene's germline CDR1 is MDHEN and CDR2 SYDVKM. The CDR3 is 13 residues long. V shed 6 bases and J 2 bases; nucleotides not matched to a gene: 1.

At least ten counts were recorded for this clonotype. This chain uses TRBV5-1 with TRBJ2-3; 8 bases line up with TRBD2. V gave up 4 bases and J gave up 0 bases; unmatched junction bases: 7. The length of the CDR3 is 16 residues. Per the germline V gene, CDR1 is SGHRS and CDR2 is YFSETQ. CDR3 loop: CASSLLAGTSTDTQYF. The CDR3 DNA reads TGCGCCAGCAGCCTCTTAGCGGGGACTAGCACAGATACGCAGTATTTT.

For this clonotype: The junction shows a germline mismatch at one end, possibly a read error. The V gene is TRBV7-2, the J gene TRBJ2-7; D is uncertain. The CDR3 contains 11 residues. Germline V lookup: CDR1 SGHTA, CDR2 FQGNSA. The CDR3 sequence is CAGRNSYEQYF. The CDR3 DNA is TGTGCCGGCAGAAATTCCTACGAGCAGTACTTC.

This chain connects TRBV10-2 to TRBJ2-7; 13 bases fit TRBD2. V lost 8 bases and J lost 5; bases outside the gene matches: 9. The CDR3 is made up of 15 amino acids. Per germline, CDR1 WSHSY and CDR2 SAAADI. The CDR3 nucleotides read TGCGCCAGCCTACGACTAGCGGGGGGTAACGACGAGCAGTACTTC. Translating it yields CASLRLAGGNDEQYF.

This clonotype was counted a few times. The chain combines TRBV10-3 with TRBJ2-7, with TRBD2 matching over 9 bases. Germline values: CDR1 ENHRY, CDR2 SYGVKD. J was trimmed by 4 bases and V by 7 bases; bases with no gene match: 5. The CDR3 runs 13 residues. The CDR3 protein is CAIKAGGLYEQYF. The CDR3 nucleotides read TGTGCCATCAAGGCGGGGGGGCTATACGAGCAGTACTTC.

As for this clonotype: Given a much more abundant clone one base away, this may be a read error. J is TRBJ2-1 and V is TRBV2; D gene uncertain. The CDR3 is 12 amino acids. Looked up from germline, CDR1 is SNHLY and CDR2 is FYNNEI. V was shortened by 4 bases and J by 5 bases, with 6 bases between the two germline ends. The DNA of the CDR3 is TGTGCCAGCAGTGGAGAAAACAATGAGCAGTTCTTC. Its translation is CASSGENNEQFF. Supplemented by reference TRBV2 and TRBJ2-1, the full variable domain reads EPEVTQTPSHQVTQMGQEVILRCVPISNHLYFYWYRQILGQKVEFLVSFYNNEISEKSEIFDDQFSVERPDGSNFTLKIRSTKLEDSAMYFCASSGENNEQFFGPGTRLTVL.

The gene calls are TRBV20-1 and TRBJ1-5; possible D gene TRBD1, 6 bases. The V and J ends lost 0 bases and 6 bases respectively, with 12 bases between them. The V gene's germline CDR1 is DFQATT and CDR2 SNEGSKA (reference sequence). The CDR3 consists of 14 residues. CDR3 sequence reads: CSARETGPGQPQHF. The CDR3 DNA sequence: TGCAGTGCTAGAGAGACAGGTCCAGGTCAGCCCCAGCATTTT.

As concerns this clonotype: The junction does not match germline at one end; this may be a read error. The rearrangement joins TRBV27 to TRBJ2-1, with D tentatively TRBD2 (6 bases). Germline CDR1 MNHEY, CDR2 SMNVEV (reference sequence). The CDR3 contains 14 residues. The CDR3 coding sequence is TGTGCCAGCAGTTTGGGACTTTCCTACAGTGAGCAGTTCTTC. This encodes CASSLGLSYSEQFF.

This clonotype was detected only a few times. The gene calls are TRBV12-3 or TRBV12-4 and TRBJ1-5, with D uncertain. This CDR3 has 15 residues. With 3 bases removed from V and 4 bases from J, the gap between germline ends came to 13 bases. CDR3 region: CASSFNGRLNQPQHF. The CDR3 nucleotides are TGTGCCAGCAGTTTTAATGGCAGGCTTAATCAGCCCCAGCATTTT.

The CDR3 protein is CSVGIGLAVSYEQYF. CDR3 DNA: TGCAGCGTGGGAATTGGACTAGCGGTTTCCTACGAGCAGTACTTC. The chain combines TRBV29-1 with TRBJ2-7; the match to TRBD2 covers 10 bases. The CDR3 covers 15 residues. The V and J ends lost 6 bases and 1 base, in that order; junction bases with no gene match: 9. In germline, CDR1 is SQVTM, CDR2 ANQGSEA.

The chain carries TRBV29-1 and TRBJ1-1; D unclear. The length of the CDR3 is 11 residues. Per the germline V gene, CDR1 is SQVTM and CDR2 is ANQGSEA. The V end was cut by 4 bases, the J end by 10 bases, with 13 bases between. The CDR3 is CSVVVSVGAFF. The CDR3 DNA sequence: TGCAGCGTTGTTGTATCTGTGGGAGCTTTCTTT. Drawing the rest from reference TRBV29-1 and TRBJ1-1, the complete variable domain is SAVISQKPSRDICQRGTSLTIQCQVDSQVTMMFWYRQQPGQSLTLIATANQGSEATYESGFVIDKFPISRPNLTFSTLTVSNMSPEDSSIYLCSVVVSVGAFFGQGTRLTVV.

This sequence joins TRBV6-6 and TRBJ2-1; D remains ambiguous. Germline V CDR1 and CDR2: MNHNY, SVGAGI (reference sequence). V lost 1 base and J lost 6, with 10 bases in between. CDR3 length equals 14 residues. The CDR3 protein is CASSYWGSSNEQFF. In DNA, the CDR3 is TGTGCCAGCAGTTACTGGGGATCTAGCAATGAGCAGTTCTTC.

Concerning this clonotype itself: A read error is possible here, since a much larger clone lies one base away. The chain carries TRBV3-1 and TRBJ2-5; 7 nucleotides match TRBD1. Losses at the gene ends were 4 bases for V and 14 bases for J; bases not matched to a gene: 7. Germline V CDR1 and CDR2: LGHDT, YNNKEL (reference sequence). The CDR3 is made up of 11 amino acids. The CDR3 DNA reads TGTGCCAGCAGCCGACAGGGCGAGCACTACTTC. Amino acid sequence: CASSRQGEHYF.

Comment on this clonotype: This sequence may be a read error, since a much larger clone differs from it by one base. Here the CDR3 DNA reads TGTGCCAGCAGCTTAGAACTAGCGGGGAACTACGAGCAGTTCTTC. This codes for CASSLELAGNYEQFF. The rearrangement uses TRBV7-2 and TRBJ2-1; TRBD2 aligns across 10 bases. The CDR3 consists of 15 residues. Looked up from germline, CDR1 is SGHTA and CDR2 is FQGNSA. With V trimmed by 1 base and J by 10 bases, 7 bases remained unmatched.

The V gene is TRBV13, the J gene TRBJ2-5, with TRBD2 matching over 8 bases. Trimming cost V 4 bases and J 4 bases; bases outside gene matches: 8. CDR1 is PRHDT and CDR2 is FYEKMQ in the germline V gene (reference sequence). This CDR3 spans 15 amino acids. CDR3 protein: CASSSRLAIRETQYF. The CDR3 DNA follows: TGTGCCAGCAGCTCTAGACTAGCGATACGAGAGACCCAGTACTTC.

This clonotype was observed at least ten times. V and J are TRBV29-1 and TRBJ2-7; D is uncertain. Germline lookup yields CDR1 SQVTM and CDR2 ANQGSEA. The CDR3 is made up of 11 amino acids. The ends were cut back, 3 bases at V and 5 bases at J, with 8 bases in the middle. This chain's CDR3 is CSVDAQNEQYF. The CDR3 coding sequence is TGCAGCGTTGACGCCCAAAACGAGCAGTACTTC.

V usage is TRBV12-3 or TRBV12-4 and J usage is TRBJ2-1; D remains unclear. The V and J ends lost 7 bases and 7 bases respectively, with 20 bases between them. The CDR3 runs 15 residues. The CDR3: CASTKGPAVGNEQFF. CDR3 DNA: TGTGCCAGCACCAAGGGCCCCGCCGTGGGGAATGAGCAGTTCTTC.

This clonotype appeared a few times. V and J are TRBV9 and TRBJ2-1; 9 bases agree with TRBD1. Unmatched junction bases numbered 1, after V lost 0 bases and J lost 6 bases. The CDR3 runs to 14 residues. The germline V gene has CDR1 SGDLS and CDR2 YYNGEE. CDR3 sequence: CASSVVTGGNEQFF. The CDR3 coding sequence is TGTGCCAGCAGCGTAGTGACAGGGGGCAATGAGCAGTTCTTC.

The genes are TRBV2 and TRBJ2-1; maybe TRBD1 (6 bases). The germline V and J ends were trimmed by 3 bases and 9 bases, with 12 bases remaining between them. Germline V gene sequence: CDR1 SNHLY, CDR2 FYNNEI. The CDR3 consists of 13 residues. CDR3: CASSEGALGEQFF. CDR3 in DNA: TGTGCCAGCAGTGAGGGGGCCTTGGGTGAGCAGTTCTTC.

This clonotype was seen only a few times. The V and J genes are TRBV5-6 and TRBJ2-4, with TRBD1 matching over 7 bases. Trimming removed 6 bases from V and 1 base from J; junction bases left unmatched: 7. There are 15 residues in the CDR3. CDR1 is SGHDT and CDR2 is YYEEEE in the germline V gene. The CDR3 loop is CASTRTGRAKNIQYF. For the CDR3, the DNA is TGTGCCAGCACCAGGACAGGAAGGGCCAAAAACATTCAGTACTTC.